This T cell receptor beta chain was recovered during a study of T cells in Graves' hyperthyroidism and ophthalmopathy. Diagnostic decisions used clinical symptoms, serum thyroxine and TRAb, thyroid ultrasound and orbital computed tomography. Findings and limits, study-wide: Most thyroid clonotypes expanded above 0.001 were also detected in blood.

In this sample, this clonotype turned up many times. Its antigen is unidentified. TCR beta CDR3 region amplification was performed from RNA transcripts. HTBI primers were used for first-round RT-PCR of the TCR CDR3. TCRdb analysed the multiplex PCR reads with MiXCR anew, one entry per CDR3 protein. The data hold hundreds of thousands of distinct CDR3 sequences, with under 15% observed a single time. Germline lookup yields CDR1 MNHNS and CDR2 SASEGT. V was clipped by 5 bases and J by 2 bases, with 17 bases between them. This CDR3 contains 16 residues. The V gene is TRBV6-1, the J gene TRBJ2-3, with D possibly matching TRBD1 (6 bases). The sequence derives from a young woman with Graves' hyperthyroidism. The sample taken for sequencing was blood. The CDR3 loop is CASSSLQGRDTDTQYF. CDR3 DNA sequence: TGTGCCAGCAGTTCCCTACAGGGTCGTGACACAGATACGCAGTATTTT.